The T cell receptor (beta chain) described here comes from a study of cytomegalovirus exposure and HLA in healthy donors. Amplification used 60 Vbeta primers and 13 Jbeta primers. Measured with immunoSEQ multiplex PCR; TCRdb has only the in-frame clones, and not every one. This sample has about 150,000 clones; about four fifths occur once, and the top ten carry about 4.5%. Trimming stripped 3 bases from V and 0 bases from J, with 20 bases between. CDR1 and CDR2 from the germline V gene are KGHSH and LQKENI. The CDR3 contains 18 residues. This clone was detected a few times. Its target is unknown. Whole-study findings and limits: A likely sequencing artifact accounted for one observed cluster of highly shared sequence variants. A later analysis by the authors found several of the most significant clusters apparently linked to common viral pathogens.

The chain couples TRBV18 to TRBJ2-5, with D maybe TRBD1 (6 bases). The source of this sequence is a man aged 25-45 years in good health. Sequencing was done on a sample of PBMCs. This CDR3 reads CASSPRQGPNPHQETQYF. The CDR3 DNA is TGTGCCAGCTCACCTAGGCAGGGGCCAAACCCCCACCAAGAGACCCAGTACTTC.